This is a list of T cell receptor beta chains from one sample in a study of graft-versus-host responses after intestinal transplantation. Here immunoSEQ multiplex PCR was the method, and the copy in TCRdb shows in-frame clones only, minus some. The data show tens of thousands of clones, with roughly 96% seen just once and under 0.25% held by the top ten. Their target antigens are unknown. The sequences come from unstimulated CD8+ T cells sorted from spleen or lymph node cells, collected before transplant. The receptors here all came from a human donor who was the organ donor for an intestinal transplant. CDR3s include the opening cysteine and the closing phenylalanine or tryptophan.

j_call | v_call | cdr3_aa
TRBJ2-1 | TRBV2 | CASSETPSSYNEQFF
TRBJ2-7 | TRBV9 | CASSPGLENYEQYF
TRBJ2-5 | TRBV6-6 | CASSYAETQYF
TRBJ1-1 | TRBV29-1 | CSAVWDTEAFF
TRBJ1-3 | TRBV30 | CAWSVGWGGIGNTIYF
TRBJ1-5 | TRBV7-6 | CASSSGEGNQPQHF
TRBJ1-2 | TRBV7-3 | CASSRLEIYGYTF
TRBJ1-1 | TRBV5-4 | CASSLGTEAFF
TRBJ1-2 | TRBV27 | CASSLGQDYGYTF
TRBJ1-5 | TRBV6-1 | CASSEAGGSNQPQHF
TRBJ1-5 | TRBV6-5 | CASSYGIGGNQPQHF
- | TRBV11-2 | CASSSDRDEQYF
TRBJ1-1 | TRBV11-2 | CASSLGVGSGPKNTEAFF
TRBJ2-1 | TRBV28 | CASSFPRWGGQGIGGEQFF
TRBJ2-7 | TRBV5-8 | CASSLVVGQGIYEQYF
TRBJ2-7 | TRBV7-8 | CASSLKLAGNNYEQYF
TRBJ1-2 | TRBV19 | CASTPRVEGALYGYTF
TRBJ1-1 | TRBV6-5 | CASSYSTRTEAFF
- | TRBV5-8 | CASSLSGAYEQYF
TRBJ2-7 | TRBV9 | CASSASGVGEQYF
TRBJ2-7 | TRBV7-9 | CASSQKTGTMDEQYF
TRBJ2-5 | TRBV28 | CASRGRWQGAGETQYF
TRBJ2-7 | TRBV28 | CASSPIRWTGTYEQYF
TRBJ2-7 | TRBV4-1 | CASSQGGAMGTYEQYF
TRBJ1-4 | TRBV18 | CASSPEWGGDEKLFF
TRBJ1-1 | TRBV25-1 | CASSESAEMNTEAFF
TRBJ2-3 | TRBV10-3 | CAISLDRGGLSADTQYF
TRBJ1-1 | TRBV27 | CASSYSSTVEAFF
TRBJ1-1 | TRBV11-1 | CASSLAGEGEAFF
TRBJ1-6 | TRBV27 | CASSPRQGYASPLHF
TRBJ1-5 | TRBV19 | CASSINPWTGGEQPQHF
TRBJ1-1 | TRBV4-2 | CASSQGTGTEAFF